This T cell receptor beta chain was observed in a study of T cells in Graves' hyperthyroidism and ophthalmopathy. Points from the study as a whole: The majority of expanded thyroid clonotypes above 0.001 also appeared in blood.

This CDR3 comprises 11 residues. CDR1 and CDR2 from the germline V gene are MNHNY and SVGAGI (reference sequence). Amplification targeted TCR beta CDR3 regions from RNA transcripts. Using the HTBI primer set, a first-round RT-PCR was run on the TCR CDR3. Using its own MiXCR run on the multiplex PCR reads, TCRdb lists one record per CDR3 protein. The table includes about 700,000 distinct CDR3 sequences, 45% detected once. Diagnostic decisions used clinical symptoms, serum thyroxine and TRAb, thyroid ultrasound and orbital computed tomography. In regard to this clonotype: No antigen is known for it. One end of the junction varies from germline; a read error may be responsible.

Sequencing was performed on peripheral blood or thyroid tissue (not recorded which). V usage is TRBV6-6 and J usage is TRBJ1-4; D not resolved. The clonotype comes from an adult man with Graves' disease, either hyperthyroidism or ophthalmopathy (not recorded which). The DNA for the CDR3 is TGTGCCAGCAGGACCAATGAAGAACTGTTTTTT. Residues: CASRTNEELFF.